The entry below gives a single T cell receptor (beta chain) sequence along with its context. Its antigen is unknown. No base-level quality is on record; no much larger clone is a single base apart. The sample is drawn from a study of shared clonotypes between healthy human individuals (dated by TCRdb to 2018 to 2021). A note on the overall study: A couple of women and a few men aged 18 to 49 years were included in the cohort. Per donor, three plates each were used for CD4 naive and CD4 memory, two for CD8 naive, and one for CD8 memory. To estimate repertoire size and how much clonotypes are shared between individuals, the study performed deep sequencing of blood TCR repertoires from about 5 healthy adults. To increase sequencing depth and limit assay-specific biases, TCR repertoire library preparation and sequencing were carried out by different laboratories using diverse techniques. Between about 0.85 and 9.5 billion PBMCs per donor were obtained by leukapheresis. Points the paper makes about the study in general: Naive subsets generally had larger estimated clonotype richness than memory subsets did. Sharing across several donors was observed for about 5% of naive CD4, 3% to 4% of naive CD8, around 2.5% of memory CD4, and roughly 0.43% of memory CD8 clonotypes. Rarefaction of sorted-subset datasets indicated incomplete sequencing despite the large sequencing depth. Pairwise subsampling led to the expectation that sequencing depth would affect the degree of clonotype sharing among donors. Compared with non-shared clonotypes, clonotypes shared by all four sorted-subset donors had higher generation probabilities. The genetic and exposure-history diversity represented was limited by the small number of donors. Sampling was restricted to blood, and TCR repertoires in tissue are likely to differ from TCR repertoires in blood.

Using the deep immunoSEQ assay, TCR CDR3 regions were amplified from genomic DNA by multiplex PCR. Extracted genomic DNA from each cell subset was distributed evenly across all wells of several immunoSEQ 96-well plates, and each plate was treated as a replicate. Each replicate PCR for sorted subsets received around 200 ng genomic DNA, equal to around 32,000 T cell genomes. Purified libraries were measured with a Qubit 3.0 fluorometer, size-checked on a Bioanalyzer 2100, and measured again with the KAPA Library Quantification kit. Each immunoSEQ 96-well plate was sequenced on its own single-read 150-cycle Illumina NextSeq 550 flow cell. The authors' analysis ran thus. Because the immunoSEQ output included only junctional sequences and no quality scores, the filtering could not be the same as the filtering used for full-length reads. Sequences were annotated with PyIR, a Python wrapper for IgBLAST v1.9, and V/J genes and CDR3 were assigned using IMGT germline references. Reads were filtered out if the reads had weak V/J assignments (E-value above 1e-6), no CDR3, stop codons, out-of-frame junctions, or ambiguous translated residues. V3J clonotypes were defined by identical inferred V gene, J gene, and CDR3 amino acid sequence. Percentage overlap between repertoires was calculated by dividing the number of shared unique clonotypes by the size of the smaller repertoire. Repertoire richness was assessed with RTK rarefaction, the Chao1 estimator, and Recon v2.1 estimates of unobserved clonotypes. Generation probabilities were computed with OLGA for all TCRbeta clonotypes obtained by the gDNA method from several donors. What TCRdb holds here is the immuneACCESS table cut down to in-frame rearrangements. Part of the clones is not present; checked against another copy, under half of the missing clones reflect an unresolved V gene, and the others are unexplained. The V and J calls and clone size come from that table; D and trimming were worked out from the DNA. In all, the sample holds 650,000 to 750,000 clones, and about 78% of those were seen once. The ten largest clones capture about 1.8% of the sample.

The donors were healthy, HIV-negative adults who had no recently reported acute infections or vaccinations. All donors were Caucasian adults living in Nashville, Tennessee, USA. CD4+ T cells were enriched by magnetic negative selection; naive cells were then positively selected on CD45RA, and the negative fraction formed the memory subset. Blood was obtained by leukapheresis, after which PBMCs were separated by Ficoll-Histopaque density gradient centrifugation and cryopreserved in liquid nitrogen vapor phase. Purity and quantity of every magnetically sorted T cell population were checked by analytical flow cytometry. Genomic DNA was isolated from each sorted fraction and quantified by UV absorbance on a Nanodrop 2000c. This receptor was identified in a woman in her 30s in good health. Sequenced material: memory CD4+ T cells sorted from blood. What the cell subset or site label conveys for this sample: CD45RA-negative fraction.

Read as DNA, the sequence is TGTGCCAGCAGCTCCCCCGAGAGAGGCAACTATGGCTACACCTTC. It is translated as CASSSPERGNYGYTF. The chain links TRBV2 with TRBJ1-2, with the identity of the D gene unclear. V loses 6 bases of germline sequence and J loses 2 bases, and the interval between the two ends is 16 bases. The CDR3, from cysteine to phenylalanine, totals 15 residues. Kept here is only the CDR3 DNA, which spans 45 bases and is read in frame from base 1. In the germline V gene, CDR1 corresponds to SNHLY and CDR2 to FYNNEI.